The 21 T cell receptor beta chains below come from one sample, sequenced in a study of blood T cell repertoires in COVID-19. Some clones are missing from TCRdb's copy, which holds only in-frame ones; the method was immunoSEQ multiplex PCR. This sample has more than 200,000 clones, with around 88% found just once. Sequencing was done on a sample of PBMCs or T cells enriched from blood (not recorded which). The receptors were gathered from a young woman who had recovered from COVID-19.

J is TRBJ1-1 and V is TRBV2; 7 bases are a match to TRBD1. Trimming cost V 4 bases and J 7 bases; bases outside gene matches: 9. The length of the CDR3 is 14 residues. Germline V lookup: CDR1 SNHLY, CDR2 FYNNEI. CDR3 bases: TGTGCCAGCAGTGGTCAAACAGGGGCACTTGAAGCTTTCTTT. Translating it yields CASSGQTGALEAFF. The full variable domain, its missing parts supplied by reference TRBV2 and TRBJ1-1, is EPEVTQTPSHQVTQMGQEVILRCVPISNHLYFYWYRQILGQKVEFLVSFYNNEISEKSEIFDDQFSVERPDGSNFTLKIRSTKLEDSAMYFCASSGQTGALEAFFGQGTRLTVV.

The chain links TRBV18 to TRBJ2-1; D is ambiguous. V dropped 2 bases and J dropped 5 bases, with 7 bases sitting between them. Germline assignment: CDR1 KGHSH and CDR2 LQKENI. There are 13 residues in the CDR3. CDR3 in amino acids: CASSPNLDNEQFF. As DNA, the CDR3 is TGTGCCAGCTCACCAAATCTCGACAATGAGCAGTTCTTC. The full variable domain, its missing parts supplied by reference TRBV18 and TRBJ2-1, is NAGVMQNPRHLVRRRGQEARLRCSPMKGHSHVYWYRQLPEEGLKFMVYLQKENIIDESGMPKERFSAEFPKEGPSILRIQQVVRGDSAAYFCASSPNLDNEQFFGPGTRLTVL.

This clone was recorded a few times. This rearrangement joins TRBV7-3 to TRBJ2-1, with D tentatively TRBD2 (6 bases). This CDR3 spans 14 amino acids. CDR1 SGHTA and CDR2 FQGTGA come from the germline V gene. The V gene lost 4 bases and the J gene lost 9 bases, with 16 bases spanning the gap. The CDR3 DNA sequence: TGTGCCAGCAGCTCCCTGACTAGGGCTGGTGAGCAGTTCTTC. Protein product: CASSSLTRAGEQFF. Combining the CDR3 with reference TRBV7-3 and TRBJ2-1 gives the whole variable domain GAGVSQTPSNKVTEKGKYVELRCDPISGHTALYWYRQSLGQGPEFLIYFQGTGAADDSGLPNDRFFAVRPEGSVSTLKIQRTERGDSAVYLCASSSLTRAGEQFFGPGTRLTVL.

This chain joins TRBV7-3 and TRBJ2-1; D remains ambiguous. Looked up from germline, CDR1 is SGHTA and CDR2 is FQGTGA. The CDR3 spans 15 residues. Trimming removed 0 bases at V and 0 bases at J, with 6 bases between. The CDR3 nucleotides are TGTGCCAGCAGCTTAACGTCCAGCTCCTACAATGAGCAGTTCTTC. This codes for CASSLTSSSYNEQFF.

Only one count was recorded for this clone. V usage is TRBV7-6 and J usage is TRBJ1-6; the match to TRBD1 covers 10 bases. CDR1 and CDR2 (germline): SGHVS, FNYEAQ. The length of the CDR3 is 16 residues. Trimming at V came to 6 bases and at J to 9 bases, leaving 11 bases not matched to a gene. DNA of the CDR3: TGTGCCAGCAGTCGCACCGGGACAGGGGCTGTTTCACCCCTCCACTTT. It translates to CASSRTGTGAVSPLHF. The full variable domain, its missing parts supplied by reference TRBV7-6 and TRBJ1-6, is GAGVSQSPRYKVTKRGQDVALRCDPISGHVSLYWYRQALGQGPEFLTYFNYEAQQDKSGLPNDRFSAERPEGSISTLTIQRTEQRDSAMYRCASSRTGTGAVSPLHFGNGTRLTVT.

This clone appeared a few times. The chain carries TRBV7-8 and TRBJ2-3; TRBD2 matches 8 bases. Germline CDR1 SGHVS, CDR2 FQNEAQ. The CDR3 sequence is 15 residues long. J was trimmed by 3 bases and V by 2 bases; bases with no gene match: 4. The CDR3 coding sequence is TGTGCCAGCAGCTTAAGCGGGAGTAGGACAGATACGCAGTATTTT. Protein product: CASSLSGSRTDTQYF.

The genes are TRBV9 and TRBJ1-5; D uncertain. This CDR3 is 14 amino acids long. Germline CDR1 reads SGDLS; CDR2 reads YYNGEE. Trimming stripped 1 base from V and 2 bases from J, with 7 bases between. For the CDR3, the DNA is TGTGCCAGCAGCGTAAGCGGGGGCAATCAGCCCCAGCATTTT. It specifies CASSVSGGNQPQHF.

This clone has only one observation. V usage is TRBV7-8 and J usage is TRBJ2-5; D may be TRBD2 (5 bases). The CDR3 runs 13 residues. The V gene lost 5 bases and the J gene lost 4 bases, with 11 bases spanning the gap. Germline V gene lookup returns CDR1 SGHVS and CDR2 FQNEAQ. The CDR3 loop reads CASSGARGETQYF. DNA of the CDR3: TGTGCCAGCAGCGGAGCCCGGGGAGAGACCCAGTACTTC.

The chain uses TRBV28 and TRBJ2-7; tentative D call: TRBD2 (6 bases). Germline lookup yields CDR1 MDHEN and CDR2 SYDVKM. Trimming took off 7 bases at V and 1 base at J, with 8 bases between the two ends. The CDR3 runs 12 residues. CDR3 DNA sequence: TGTGCCAGCAATCGGGGGTCCTACGAGCAGTACTTC. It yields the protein CASNRGSYEQYF.

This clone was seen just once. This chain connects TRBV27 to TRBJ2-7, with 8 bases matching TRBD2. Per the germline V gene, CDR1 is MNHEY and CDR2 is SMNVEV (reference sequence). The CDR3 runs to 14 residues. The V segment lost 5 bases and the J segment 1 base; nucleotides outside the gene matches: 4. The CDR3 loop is CASSPGLASYEQYF. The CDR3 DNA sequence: TGTGCCAGCAGTCCCGGACTAGCTTCCTACGAGCAGTACTTC.

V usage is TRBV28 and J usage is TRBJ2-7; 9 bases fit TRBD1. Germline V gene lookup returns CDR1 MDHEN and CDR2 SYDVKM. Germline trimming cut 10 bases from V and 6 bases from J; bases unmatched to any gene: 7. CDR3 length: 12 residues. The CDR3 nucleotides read TGTGCCACCCGGGACAGGGTTGTCGAGCAGTACTTC. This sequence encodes CATRDRVVEQYF. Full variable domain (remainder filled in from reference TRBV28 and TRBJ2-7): DVKVTQSSRYLVKRTGEKVFLECVQDMDHENMFWYRQDPGLGLRLIYFSYDVKMKEKGDIPEGYSVSREKKERFSLILESASTNQTSMYLCATRDRVVEQYFGPGTRLTVT.

DNA of the CDR3: TGTGCCAGCAGCGGCGGGACTAGCGATAGCACAGATACGCAGTATTTT. Translation: CASSGGTSDSTDTQYF. The chain carries TRBV9 and TRBJ2-3; 10 nucleotides align to TRBD2. This CDR3 region has 16 residues. V gave up 3 bases and J gave up 0 bases; unmatched junction bases: 4. CDR1 SGDLS and CDR2 YYNGEE come from the germline V gene.

The CDR3 sequence is CASSYQSGSTDTQYF. CDR3 sequence (DNA): TGTGCCAGCAGTTACCAGAGCGGATCCACAGATACGCAGTATTTT. The chain combines TRBV6-5 with TRBJ2-3; TRBD2 might be the D (5 bases). CDR3 size: 15 residues. From germline, CDR1 is MNHEY and CDR2 SVGAGI. V gave up 2 bases and J gave up 2 bases, with 11 bases separating them.

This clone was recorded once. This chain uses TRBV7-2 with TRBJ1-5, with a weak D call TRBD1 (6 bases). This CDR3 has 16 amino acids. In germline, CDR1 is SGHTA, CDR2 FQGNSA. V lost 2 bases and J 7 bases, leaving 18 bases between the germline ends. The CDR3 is CASSLSVMGARQPQHF. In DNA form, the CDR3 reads TGTGCCAGCAGCTTATCTGTTATGGGGGCCCGGCAGCCCCAGCATTTT.

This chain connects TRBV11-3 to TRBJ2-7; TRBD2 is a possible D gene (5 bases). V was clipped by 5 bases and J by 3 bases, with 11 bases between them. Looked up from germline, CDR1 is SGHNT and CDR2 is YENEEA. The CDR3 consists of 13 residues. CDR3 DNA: TGTGCCAGCAGCCAAGAGGGAAGCTACGAGCAGTACTTC. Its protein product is CASSQEGSYEQYF.

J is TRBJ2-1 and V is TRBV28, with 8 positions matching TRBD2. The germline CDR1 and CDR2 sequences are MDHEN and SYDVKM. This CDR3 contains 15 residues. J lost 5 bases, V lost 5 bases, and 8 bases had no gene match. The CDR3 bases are TGTGCCAGCAGTGGGAGCGGGAGAGGGAACAATGAGCAGTTCTTC. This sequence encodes CASSGSGRGNNEQFF. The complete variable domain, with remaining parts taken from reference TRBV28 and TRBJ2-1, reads DVKVTQSSRYLVKRTGEKVFLECVQDMDHENMFWYRQDPGLGLRLIYFSYDVKMKEKGDIPEGYSVSREKKERFSLILESASTNQTSMYLCASSGSGRGNNEQFFGPGTRLTVL.

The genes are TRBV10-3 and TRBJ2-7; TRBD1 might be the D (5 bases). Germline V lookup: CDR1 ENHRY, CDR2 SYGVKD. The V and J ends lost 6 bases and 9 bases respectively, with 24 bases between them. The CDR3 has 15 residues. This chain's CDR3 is CAISPTAQQHSGQYF. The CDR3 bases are TGTGCCATCAGCCCGACAGCACAACAACATTCTGGGCAGTACTTC.

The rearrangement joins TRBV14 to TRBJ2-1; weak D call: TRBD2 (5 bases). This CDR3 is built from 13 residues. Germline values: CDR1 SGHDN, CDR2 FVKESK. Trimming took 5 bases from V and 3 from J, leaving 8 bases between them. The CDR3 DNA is TGTGCCAGCAGCGGGCGGGTCTACAATGAGCAGTTCTTC. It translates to CASSGRVYNEQFF.

CDR3 nucleotides: TGTGCCAGCAGCTGGGACAGGGTCGCGGGCTACACCTTC. Protein product: CASSWDRVAGYTF. V is TRBV5-5 and J is TRBJ1-2; 9 bases align to TRBD1. This CDR3 has 13 residues. Germline V CDR1 and CDR2: SGHKS, YYEKEE (reference sequence). J gave up 8 bases and V 3 bases, and 5 bases lay outside the gene matches.

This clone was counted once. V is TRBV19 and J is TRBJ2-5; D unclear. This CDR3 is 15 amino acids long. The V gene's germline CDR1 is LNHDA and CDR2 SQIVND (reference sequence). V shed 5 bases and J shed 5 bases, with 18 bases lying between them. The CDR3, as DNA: TGTGCCAGTAGTTTTAACTACCTTAGTGGGGAGACCCAGTACTTC. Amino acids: CASSFNYLSGETQYF. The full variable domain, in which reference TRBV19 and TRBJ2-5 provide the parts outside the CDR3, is DGGITQSPKYLFRKEGQNVTLSCEQNLNHDAMYWYRQDPGQGLRLIYYSQIVNDFQKGDIAEGYSVSREKKESFPLTVTSAQKNPTAFYLCASSFNYLSGETQYFGPGTRLLVL.

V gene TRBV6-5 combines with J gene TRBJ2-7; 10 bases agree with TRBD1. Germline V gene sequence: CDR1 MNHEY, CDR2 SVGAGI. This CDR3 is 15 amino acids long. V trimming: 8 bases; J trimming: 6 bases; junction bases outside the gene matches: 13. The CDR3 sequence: CASGRGGTGVGEQYF. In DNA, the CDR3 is TGTGCCAGCGGTCGGGGCGGGACAGGGGTAGGCGAGCAGTACTTC.